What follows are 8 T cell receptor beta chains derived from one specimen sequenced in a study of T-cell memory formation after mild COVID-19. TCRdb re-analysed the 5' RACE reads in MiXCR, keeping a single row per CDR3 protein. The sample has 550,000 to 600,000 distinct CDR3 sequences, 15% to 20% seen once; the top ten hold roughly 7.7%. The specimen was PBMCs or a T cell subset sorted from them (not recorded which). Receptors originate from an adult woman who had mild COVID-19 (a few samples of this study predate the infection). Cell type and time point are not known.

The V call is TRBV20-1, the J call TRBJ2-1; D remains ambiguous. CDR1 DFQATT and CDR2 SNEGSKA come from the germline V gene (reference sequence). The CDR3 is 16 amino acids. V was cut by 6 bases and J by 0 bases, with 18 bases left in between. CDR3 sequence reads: CSAGKWGSGSYNEQFF. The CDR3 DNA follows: TGCAGTGCGGGAAAGTGGGGTAGTGGCTCCTACAATGAGCAGTTCTTC.

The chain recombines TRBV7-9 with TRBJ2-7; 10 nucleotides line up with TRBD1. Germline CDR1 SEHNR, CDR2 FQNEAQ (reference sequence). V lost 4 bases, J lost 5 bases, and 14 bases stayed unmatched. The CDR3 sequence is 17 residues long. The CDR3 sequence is CASSSTDRGPGVDEQYF. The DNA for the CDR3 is TGTGCCAGCAGCTCGACCGACAGGGGGCCAGGAGTTGACGAGCAGTACTTC.

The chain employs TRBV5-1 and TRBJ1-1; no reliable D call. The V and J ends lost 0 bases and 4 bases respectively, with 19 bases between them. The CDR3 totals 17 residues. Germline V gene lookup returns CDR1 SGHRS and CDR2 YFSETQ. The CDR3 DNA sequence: TGCGCCAGCAGCTTGGGTGTAATGGGGTTAAGAAGCACTGAAGCTTTCTTT. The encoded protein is CASSLGVMGLRSTEAFF.

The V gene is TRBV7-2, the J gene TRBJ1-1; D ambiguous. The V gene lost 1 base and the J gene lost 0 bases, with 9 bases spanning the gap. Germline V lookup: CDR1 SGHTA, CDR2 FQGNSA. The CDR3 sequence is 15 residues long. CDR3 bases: TGTGCCAGCAGCTTAGGCAGACGGCTGAACACTGAAGCTTTCTTT. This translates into CASSLGRRLNTEAFF.

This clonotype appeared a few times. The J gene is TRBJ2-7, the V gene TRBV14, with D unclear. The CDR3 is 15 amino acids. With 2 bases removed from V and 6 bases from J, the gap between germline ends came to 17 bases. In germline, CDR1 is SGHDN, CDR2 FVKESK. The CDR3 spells CASSQIWARPSEQYF. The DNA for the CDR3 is TGTGCCAGCAGCCAAATCTGGGCCAGACCCTCCGAGCAGTACTTC. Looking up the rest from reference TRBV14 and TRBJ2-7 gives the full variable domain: EAGVTQFPSHSVIEKGQTVTLRCDPISGHDNLYWYRRVMGKEIKFLLHFVKESKQDESGMPNNRFLAERTGGTYSTLKVQPAELEDSGVYFCASSQIWARPSEQYFGPGTRLTVT.

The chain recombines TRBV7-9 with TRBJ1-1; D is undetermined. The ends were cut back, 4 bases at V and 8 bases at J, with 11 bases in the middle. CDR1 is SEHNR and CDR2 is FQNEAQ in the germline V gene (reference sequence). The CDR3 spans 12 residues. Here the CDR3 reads CASSYDLGEAFF. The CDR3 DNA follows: TGTGCCAGCAGCTATGACTTGGGCGAAGCTTTCTTT.

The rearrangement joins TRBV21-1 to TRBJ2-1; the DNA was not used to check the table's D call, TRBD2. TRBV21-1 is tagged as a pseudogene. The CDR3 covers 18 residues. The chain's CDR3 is CASSRENLEREGAHEQFF. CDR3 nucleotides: TGTGCCAGCAGCAGAGAAAACCTCGAGCGGGAGGGGGCCCATGAGCAGTTCTTC.

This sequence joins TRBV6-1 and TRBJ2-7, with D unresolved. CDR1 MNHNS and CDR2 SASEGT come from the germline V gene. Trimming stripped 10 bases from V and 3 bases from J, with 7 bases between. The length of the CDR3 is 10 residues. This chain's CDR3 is CAIQFYEQYF. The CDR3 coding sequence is TGTGCCATCCAATTCTACGAGCAGTACTTC.